These T cell receptor beta chains were read from a single sample in a study of chemoradiotherapy in HPV16-positive cancers. The repertoire was sequenced with immunoSEQ multiplex PCR; TCRdb's copy has only in-frame clones and lacks some. The sample yields about 20,000 clones, roughly 90% seen once. Specimen: blood, collected from a patient who underwent chemoradiotherapy. These TCRs come from a human donor with HPV-associated anogenital cancer. Both conserved end residues are part of each CDR3. Fields, in order: V gene, clone size, D gene, J gene, CDR3 DNA, CDR3 protein. D genes are given only for firm matches. Size is stated for part of the rows, as once, few or many counts, or as a class when the clone is expanded.

v_gene: TRBV5-5
abundance: once
d_gene: NA
j_gene: TRBJ1-4
CDR3nt: TGTGCCAGCAGCACAATAGGCGGGAGCGCAACTAATGAAAAACTGTTTTTT
CDR3aa: CASSTIGGSATNEKLFF

v_gene: TRBV19
abundance: NA
d_gene: NA
j_gene: TRBJ1-6
CDR3nt: TGTGCCAGTAGTATCGGTCCAGTTTATTCACCCCTCCACTTT
CDR3aa: CASSIGPVYSPLHF

v_gene: TRBV6-1
abundance: NA
d_gene: NA
j_gene: TRBJ1-1
CDR3nt: TGTGCCAGCAGGTGGGGGAATGAAGCTTTCTTT
CDR3aa: CASRWGNEAFF

v_gene: TRBV5-6
abundance: NA
d_gene: NA
j_gene: TRBJ2-7
CDR3nt: TGTGCCAGCAGCTTGGTCGGGGTCCCCTACGAGCAGTACTTC
CDR3aa: CASSLVGVPYEQYF

v_gene: TRBV7-9
abundance: NA
d_gene: NA
j_gene: TRBJ1-5
CDR3nt: TGTGCCAGCAGCTTAGGATCGGGTAGCAATCAGCCCCAGCATTTT
CDR3aa: CASSLGSGSNQPQHF

v_gene: TRBV6-1
abundance: NA
d_gene: NA
j_gene: TRBJ1-3
CDR3nt: TGTGCCAGCAGCGATGGAACAGCAGGAAACACCATATATTTT
CDR3aa: CASSDGTAGNTIYF

v_gene: TRBV5-1
abundance: NA
d_gene: NA
j_gene: TRBJ1-1
CDR3nt: TGCGCCAGCAGCTCCCACAGAGCGAACACTGAAGCTTTCTTT
CDR3aa: CASSSHRANTEAFF

v_gene: TRBV5-6
abundance: once
d_gene: NA
j_gene: TRBJ1-4
CDR3nt: TGTGCCAGCAGCCTGGGGTGGAATGAAAAACTGTTTTTT
CDR3aa: CASSLGWNEKLFF

v_gene: TRBV30
abundance: NA
d_gene: TRBD1
j_gene: TRBJ2-5
CDR3nt: TGTGCCTGGAGTGTAGGACAGGGCGCAGAGACCCAGTACTTC
CDR3aa: CAWSVGQGAETQYF

v_gene: TRBV14
abundance: NA
d_gene: TRBD1
j_gene: TRBJ2-5
CDR3nt: TGTGCCAGCAGTCTGGGACAGGGCGGGGTCGGTAAAGAGACCCAGTACTTC
CDR3aa: CASSLGQGGVGKETQYF

v_gene: TRBV6-5
abundance: NA
d_gene: NA
j_gene: TRBJ1-6
CDR3nt: TGTGCCAGCAGCCCAAGGGGCGGCTTGAATTCACCCCTCCACTTT
CDR3aa: CASSPRGGLNSPLHF

v_gene: TRBV14
abundance: NA
d_gene: TRBD1
j_gene: TRBJ2-3
CDR3nt: TGTGCCAGCAGCCAAGAGACAGGGGGCATCCTCACAGATACGCAGTATTTT
CDR3aa: CASSQETGGILTDTQYF

v_gene: TRBV5-1
abundance: NA
d_gene: TRBD1
j_gene: TRBJ2-5
CDR3nt: TGCGCCAGCAGCGAGGGACAGGTAGGAGGGACCCAGTACTTC
CDR3aa: CASSEGQVGGTQYF

v_gene: TRBV5-1
abundance: once
d_gene: TRBD2
j_gene: TRBJ2-7
CDR3nt: TGCGCCAGCAGCACGGGACTAGCGGGGGGCTCGATCTACGAGCAGTACTTC
CDR3aa: CASSTGLAGGSIYEQYF

v_gene: TRBV10-2
abundance: NA
d_gene: NA
j_gene: TRBJ1-1
CDR3nt: TGCGCCAGCACCGGGGCGAGTACTGAAGCTTTCTTT
CDR3aa: CASTGASTEAFF

v_gene: TRBV5-1
abundance: NA
d_gene: NA
j_gene: TRBJ2-5
CDR3nt: TGCGCCAGCAGACGAGACCAAGAGACCCAGTACTTC
CDR3aa: CASRRDQETQYF

v_gene: TRBV18
abundance: NA
d_gene: NA
j_gene: TRBJ1-1
CDR3nt: TGTGCCAGCTCCCTCGGGGCTTCGAACACTGAAGCTTTCTTT
CDR3aa: CASSLGASNTEAFF

v_gene: TRBV2
abundance: NA
d_gene: TRBD1
j_gene: TRBJ1-3
CDR3nt: TGTGCCAGCAGAGGGACAGCGGACTCTGGAAACACCATATATTTT
CDR3aa: CASRGTADSGNTIYF

v_gene: TRBV7-9
abundance: NA
d_gene: NA
j_gene: TRBJ2-2
CDR3nt: TGTGCCAGCAGCGAAAGTATCGGGGAGCTGTTTTTT
CDR3aa: CASSESIGELFF

v_gene: TRBV6-1
abundance: NA
d_gene: NA
j_gene: TRBJ2-1
CDR3nt: TGTGCCAGCAGTGGTCCATATAGCTCCTACAATGAGCAGTTCTTC
CDR3aa: CASSGPYSSYNEQFF

v_gene: TRBV5-1
abundance: NA
d_gene: NA
j_gene: TRBJ2-3
CDR3nt: TGCGCCAGCAGCCCGACGGACTACACCGACCGAGGCCATACGCAGTATTTT
CDR3aa: CASSPTDYTDRGHTQYF

v_gene: TRBV2
abundance: NA
d_gene: TRBD2
j_gene: TRBJ2-1
CDR3nt: TGTGCCAGCAGTTCTAGCGGGCACTACAATGAGCAGTTCTTC
CDR3aa: CASSSSGHYNEQFF

v_gene: TRBV6-6
abundance: NA
d_gene: NA
j_gene: TRBJ1-1
CDR3nt: TGTGCCAGCAGCCGGGACGGGAACACTGAAGCTTTCTTT
CDR3aa: CASSRDGNTEAFF

v_gene: TRBV5-1
abundance: NA
d_gene: TRBD1
j_gene: TRBJ2-3
CDR3nt: TGCGCCAGCACGTGGGACAGGGTGGCAGATACGCAGTATTTT
CDR3aa: CASTWDRVADTQYF

v_gene: TRBV9
abundance: NA
d_gene: TRBD1
j_gene: TRBJ1-1
CDR3nt: TGTGCCAGCAGCTCGCGGACAGGGACAAACACTGAAGCTTTCTTT
CDR3aa: CASSSRTGTNTEAFF

v_gene: TRBV2
abundance: few
d_gene: NA
j_gene: TRBJ2-3
CDR3nt: TGTGCCAGCATTGCACGGATACAGGTCACAGATACGCAGTATTTT
CDR3aa: CASIARIQVTDTQYF

v_gene: TRBV5-1
abundance: NA
d_gene: NA
j_gene: TRBJ1-6
CDR3nt: TGCGCCAGCAGCTTGGGGGTCAGGGCGGGTTCACCCCTCCACTTT
CDR3aa: CASSLGVRAGSPLHF

v_gene: TRBV10-3
abundance: NA
d_gene: TRBD1
j_gene: TRBJ2-7
CDR3nt: TGTGCCATCACCCCGGGACAGGGGTTCGAGCAGTACTTC
CDR3aa: CAITPGQGFEQYF

v_gene: TRBV5-1
abundance: NA
d_gene: NA
j_gene: TRBJ2-3
CDR3nt: TGCGCCAGCAGCTTGACTGGAATATACACAGATACGCAGTATTTT
CDR3aa: CASSLTGIYTDTQYF

v_gene: TRBV2
abundance: NA
d_gene: NA
j_gene: TRBJ1-5
CDR3nt: TGTGCCACCCTTGACACGGACAATAGCAATCAGCCCCAGCATTTT
CDR3aa: CATLDTDNSNQPQHF

v_gene: TRBV6-1
abundance: NA
d_gene: NA
j_gene: TRBJ1-5
CDR3nt: TGTGCCAGCAGTGGTTTCGGCAATCAGCCCCAGCATTTT
CDR3aa: CASSGFGNQPQHF

v_gene: TRBV19
abundance: NA
d_gene: NA
j_gene: TRBJ2-5
CDR3nt: TGTGCCAGTAGTATCGGGACCAACCAAGAGACCCAGTACTTC
CDR3aa: CASSIGTNQETQYF

v_gene: TRBV5-1
abundance: NA
d_gene: TRBD2
j_gene: TRBJ2-1
CDR3nt: TGCGCCAGCAGCATCGGACTAGCGGGGGGGGTTAGTGAGCAGTTCTTC
CDR3aa: CASSIGLAGGVSEQFF

v_gene: TRBV18
abundance: few
d_gene: NA
j_gene: TRBJ2-4
CDR3nt: TGTGCCAGCTCACAAACGACCGGGATTCAAAACATTCAGTACTTC
CDR3aa: CASSQTTGIQNIQYF

v_gene: TRBV6-1
abundance: NA
d_gene: TRBD1
j_gene: TRBJ1-5
CDR3nt: TGTGCCAGCAGTGATCTGGCAGGGGGCGGCAATCAGCCCCAGCATTTT
CDR3aa: CASSDLAGGGNQPQHF

v_gene: TRBV10-2
abundance: NA
d_gene: NA
j_gene: TRBJ2-1
CDR3nt: TGCGCCAGCAGTGAGCTGGGGGGCCATTACAATGAGCAGTTCTTC
CDR3aa: CASSELGGHYNEQFF

v_gene: TRBV2
abundance: NA
d_gene: TRBD2
j_gene: TRBJ2-7
CDR3nt: TGTGCCAGCAGTGAAGCGGTAGGCGGGAGCTCCTACGAGCAGTACTTC
CDR3aa: CASSEAVGGSSYEQYF

v_gene: TRBV9
abundance: NA
d_gene: TRBD2
j_gene: TRBJ2-6
CDR3nt: TGTGCCAGCAGCCCTCGGACTAGCGGGGGGACCTCTGGGGCCAACGTCCTGACTTTC
CDR3aa: CASSPRTSGGTSGANVLTF

v_gene: TRBV6-6
abundance: NA
d_gene: TRBD2
j_gene: TRBJ2-1
CDR3nt: TGTGCCAGCATTGAGCGGGGGGCCCCCTACAATGAGCAGTTCTTC
CDR3aa: CASIERGAPYNEQFF

v_gene: TRBV19
abundance: NA
d_gene: TRBD1
j_gene: TRBJ1-4
CDR3nt: TGTGCCAGTAGTATATATGACAGGGGAAATGAAAAACTGTTTTTT
CDR3aa: CASSIYDRGNEKLFF

v_gene: TRBV4-1
abundance: once
d_gene: TRBD2
j_gene: TRBJ2-5
CDR3nt: TGCGCCAGCAGCCCAGGACTAGCCGGGACCCAGTACTTC
CDR3aa: CASSPGLAGTQYF

v_gene: TRBV19
abundance: NA
d_gene: TRBD1
j_gene: TRBJ2-1
CDR3nt: TGTGCCACCCATGGGACAGGGTACAATGAGCAGTTCTTC
CDR3aa: CATHGTGYNEQFF

v_gene: TRBV10-3
abundance: NA
d_gene: TRBD2
j_gene: TRBJ2-3
CDR3nt: TGTGCCATCAGTGAGCTGACGGGTAGCGGGGGGGCAGTATATACGCAGTATTTT
CDR3aa: CAISELTGSGGAVYTQYF

v_gene: TRBV5-6
abundance: NA
d_gene: NA
j_gene: TRBJ2-3
CDR3nt: TGTGCCAGCAGCTTTTTTATTGGGGTGAAGGAGGGGGCAGATACGCAGTATTTT
CDR3aa: CASSFFIGVKEGADTQYF